This is a list of T cell receptor beta chains from one sample in a study of blood T cell repertoires in COVID-19. The repertoire was sequenced with immunoSEQ multiplex PCR; TCRdb's copy has only in-frame clones and lacks some. The sample has some 200,000 clones, 80% seen once. Material: peripheral blood. These TCRs come from a human donor in a cohort sampled during active COVID-19. CDR3s leave out the opening cysteine and the closing phenylalanine or tryptophan. A D gene is named only where the DNA matches it firmly.

d_gene	v_gene	j_gene	CDR3aa
TRBD2	TRBV6-6	TRBJ2-2	ASSYSRGGLPGELF
TRBD1	TRBV20-1	TRBJ1-2	SASRTGTVHYGYT
NA	TRBV5-6	TRBJ2-1	ASSLISGSYNEQF
TRBD1	TRBV6-2/TRBV6-3	TRBJ1-1	ASSYGDRGLNEAF
NA	TRBV5-6	TRBJ1-5	ASSLAGSNQPQH
TRBD1	TRBV28	TRBJ1-2	ATKAGGYYGYT
NA	TRBV11-3	TRBJ2-7	ASSLGQGFYEQY
TRBD2	TRBV7-2	TRBJ2-7	ASSSSGRPLLEQY
NA	TRBV12-3/TRBV12-4	TRBJ2-5	ASSDGNQETQY
TRBD1	TRBV3-1/TRBV3-2	TRBJ1-2	ASSQYGRGPGGYT
NA	TRBV7-2	TRBJ2-7	ASSFYRQSYEQY
NA	TRBV18	TRBJ2-6	ASSPLGVGARSGANVLT
NA	TRBV24-1	TRBJ2-5	ATSDFGGTSMETQY
TRBD1	TRBV9	TRBJ1-5	ASSVSGQGNQPQH
NA	TRBV5-1	TRBJ1-1	ASSPDLLEAF
NA	TRBV5-5	TRBJ1-1	ASSWEGRTNTEAF
NA	TRBV5-1	TRBJ1-1	ASSLGGGSTEAF
TRBD1	TRBV9	TRBJ1-2	ASSLWDRANYGYT
TRBD1	TRBV5-4	TRBJ2-1	ASSRDRGGLYNEQF
NA	TRBV12-3/TRBV12-4	TRBJ1-6	ASSLRRDSPLH
TRBD1	TRBV18	TRBJ1-1	ASSRGQIGGGTEAF
NA	TRBV5-1	TRBJ2-5	ASSLGRRLDEETQY
TRBD2	TRBV9	TRBJ2-1	ASSVPGGPEQF
NA	TRBV30	TRBJ2-5	AWSPGAETQY
TRBD2	TRBV5-1	TRBJ2-2	ASSSKAGRTGELF
TRBD1	TRBV28	TRBJ1-2	ATGQGALRGYT
TRBD1	TRBV6-5	TRBJ2-3	ASSSTLTGDADTQY
NA	TRBV3-1/TRBV3-2	TRBJ1-4	ASSPSPRTGNEKLF
NA	TRBV6-5	TRBJ1-3	ASTPTIDSGNTIY
TRBD2	TRBV5-1	TRBJ2-5	ASSSRAGGGETQY
NA	TRBV24-1	TRBJ2-2	ATSSEVVTGELF
NA	TRBV5-1	TRBJ2-1	ASSLEAGAYGEQF
NA	TRBV10-3	TRBJ1-1	AISEGLTGSENTEAF
TRBD2	TRBV5-6	TRBJ2-7	ASGTGGGALYEQY
TRBD2	TRBV27	TRBJ2-1	ASKLLAGRYNEQF
TRBD1	TRBV29-1	TRBJ1-2	SARTGRDGYT
NA	TRBV11-2	TRBJ1-1	ASSLGGRWNTEAF
NA	TRBV7-2	TRBJ1-2	ASSSLTRGYT
TRBD1	TRBV27	TRBJ1-1	ASSHPDRGEAF
NA	TRBV5-1	TRBJ1-5	ASSLDAQNQPQH
NA	TRBV18	TRBJ2-1	ASSRNRDNSYNEQF
NA	TRBV3-1/TRBV3-2	TRBJ1-2	ASSPAEVGNYGYT
NA	TRBV9	TRBJ1-3	ASSARHHVEGNTIY
TRBD2	TRBV6-5	TRBJ2-3	ASSYELSGSTDTQY
NA	TRBV27	TRBJ1-1	ASRHRTRTEAF
NA	TRBV19	TRBJ1-6	ASSIRYSPLH
NA	TRBV7-9	TRBJ1-1	ASSLPTNTEAF
NA	TRBV7-2	TRBJ2-7	ASSLGRNYEQY
NA	TRBV18	TRBJ1-5	ASSAQQGAGQPQH
NA	TRBV27	TRBJ2-1	ASSLYQGGVGEQF
NA	TRBV6-5	TRBJ1-2	ASSPRTDFYGYT
NA	TRBV19	TRBJ1-5	ASSIGGRNQPQH
TRBD1	TRBV7-9	TRBJ2-7	ASSTRQGSSYEQY
TRBD1	TRBV11-1	TRBJ2-2	ASGQEGGTGELF
NA	TRBV6-5	TRBJ1-3	ASSRASSGNTIY